A single sample is the source of the 17 T cell receptor beta chains below, sequenced in a study of blood T cell repertoires in COVID-19. The data were produced by immunoSEQ multiplex PCR, yet TCRdb's version contains in-frame clones alone and is incomplete. The profile covers approximately 210,000 clones, with approximately 77% appearing a single time and 3.5% to 4% taken by the ten largest. What was sequenced was peripheral blood. The receptors shown here come from a woman at least 80 years old with acute or convalescent COVID-19.

To note about this clone: The same CDR3 arises from other DNA sequences in this sample as well. This sequence joins TRBV15 and TRBJ1-6, with TRBD1 matching over 9 bases. The CDR3 sequence is 15 residues long. In germline, CDR1 is LNHNV, CDR2 YYDKDF (reference sequence). Trimming at V came to 2 bases and at J to 7 bases, leaving 3 bases not matched to a gene. The CDR3, as DNA: TGTGCCACCAGCAGAACCGGGACAGGGAATTCACCCCTCCACTTT. Translating it yields CATSRTGTGNSPLHF.

The chain is built from TRBV19 and TRBJ1-4; 8 bases are a match to TRBD1. The germline V gene has CDR1 LNHDA and CDR2 SQIVND (reference sequence). V was clipped by 5 bases and J by 7 bases; unmatched bases: 12. This CDR3 spans 16 amino acids. For the CDR3, the DNA is TGTGCCAGTAGTGATACCCGACAGGGGCAGCGTGAAAAACTGTTTTTT. It encodes CASSDTRQGQREKLFF.

V usage is TRBV2 and J usage is TRBJ1-4; no firm D call. Trimming cost V 5 bases and J 10 bases, with 8 bases left between them. This CDR3 is built from 11 residues. CDR1 and CDR2 from the germline V gene are SNHLY and FYNNEI. The CDR3 DNA sequence: TGTGCCAGCAGTTCAAACGGAAAACTGTTTTTT. This encodes CASSSNGKLFF.

V is TRBV6-6 and J is TRBJ2-5, with 8 bases fitting TRBD2. The germline gives CDR1 MNHNY, CDR2 SVGAGI (reference sequence). V was pared by 4 bases and J by 4 bases, with 8 bases of the junction left unmatched. The CDR3 extends over 15 amino acids. This CDR3 is CASSLLRGVGETQYF. The CDR3 DNA sequence: TGTGCCAGCAGTTTACTGCGGGGGGTCGGAGAGACCCAGTACTTC.

The chain recombines TRBV18 with TRBJ2-5; D might be TRBD1 (5 bases). Trimming left V 0 bases short and J 10 bases short, with 12 bases between. This CDR3 contains 13 residues. Germline V gene lookup returns CDR1 KGHSH and CDR2 LQKENI. The CDR3 DNA reads as TGTGCCAGCTCACCACCGACAACCCAGGGCCAGTACTTC. Translation gives CASSPPTTQGQYF.

V gene TRBV29-1 combines with J gene TRBJ1-4; D gene unclear. There are 14 residues in the CDR3. Between the trimmed V and J ends, which lost 6 bases and 7 bases, there was a span of 18 bases. Per the germline V gene, CDR1 is SQVTM and CDR2 is ANQGSEA. The CDR3, as DNA: TGCAGCGTCCCCATGGGAGGGATCCGTGAAAAACTGTTTTTT. Its translation is CSVPMGGIREKLFF.

The chain links TRBV7-9 to TRBJ1-3; D is possibly TRBD1 (5 bases). V was pared by 6 bases and J by 4 bases, with 13 bases between. CDR3 length: 14 residues. The V gene's germline CDR1 is SEHNR and CDR2 FQNEAQ (reference sequence). CDR3 sequence: CASSPQGYGNTIYF. The DNA of the CDR3 is TGTGCCAGCAGTCCTCAGGGTTACGGAAACACCATATATTTT.

The rearrangement uses TRBV4-3 and TRBJ1-3; D gene unclear. This CDR3 is built from 15 residues. Germline V gene data show CDR1 as LGHNA and CDR2 as YSLEER. Trimming took off 1 base at V and 1 base at J, with 8 bases between the two ends. In DNA, the CDR3 is TGCGCCAGCAGCCAAGGTCCCGAGTCTGGAAACACCATATATTTT. It is translated as CASSQGPESGNTIYF.

The chain uses TRBV6-5 and TRBJ2-7, with 7 nucleotides matching TRBD2. The germline CDR1 and CDR2 sequences are MNHEY and SVGAGI. The CDR3 length is 13 residues. V shed 7 bases and J 6 bases; nucleotides not matched to a gene: 9. DNA for the CDR3: TGTGCCAGCACTCCGGTTTCGGGGGGCGAGCAGTACTTC. It yields the protein CASTPVSGGEQYF.

V gene TRBV15 combines with J gene TRBJ2-4; 12 nucleotides line up with TRBD1. There are 16 residues in the CDR3. Germline V CDR1 and CDR2: LNHNV, YYDKDF (reference sequence). J gave up 6 bases and V 1 base, and 4 bases lay outside the gene matches. The CDR3 is CATSRAGTGGRNIQYF. The CDR3 coding sequence is TGTGCCACCAGCAGAGCCGGGACAGGGGGCAGAAACATTCAGTACTTC.

The CDR3 region is CASSQEMGGFQPQHF. The CDR3 DNA reads as TGCGCCAGCAGCCAAGAGATGGGGGGGTTCCAGCCCCAGCATTTT. V is TRBV4-1 and J is TRBJ1-5, with a weak D call TRBD1 (5 bases). CDR1 is MGHRA, CDR2 YSYEKL, per germline. The CDR3 covers 15 residues. V was clipped by 0 bases and J by 7 bases, with 13 bases between them.

The chain links TRBV25-1 to TRBJ1-6, with 10 bases matching TRBD1. The CDR3 runs 16 residues. Germline CDR1 reads MGHDK; CDR2 reads SYGVNS. V dropped 5 bases and J dropped 5; count of bases not matched to a gene: 6. The CDR3 loop reads CASSLGQGINNSPLHF. CDR3 nucleotides: TGTGCCAGCAGTCTGGGACAGGGGATTAATAATTCACCCCTCCACTTT. The complete variable domain, with remaining parts taken from reference TRBV25-1 and TRBJ1-6, reads EADIYQTPRYLVIGTGKKITLECSQTMGHDKMYWYQQDPGMELHLIHYSYGVNSTEKGDLSSESTVSRIRTEHFPLTLESARPSHTSQYLCASSLGQGINNSPLHFGNGTRLTVT.

This rearrangement joins TRBV2 to TRBJ1-1; D not certain. Germline V gene sequence: CDR1 SNHLY, CDR2 FYNNEI. The CDR3 runs 12 residues. V was trimmed by 9 bases and J by 4 bases, leaving 12 bases between them. The CDR3: CARTRLATEAFF. The CDR3 DNA follows: TGTGCCAGGACGAGGTTGGCCACTGAAGCTTTCTTT.

The V gene is TRBV28, the J gene TRBJ1-5, with D unclear. CDR1 is MDHEN and CDR2 is SYDVKM in the germline V gene. The V end lost 5 bases, the J end lost 7 bases, and 12 bases lay between the germline ends. This CDR3 comprises 13 residues. In nucleotides, the CDR3 is TGTGCCAGCAGTCTCGGGGAGGACCAGCCCCAGCATTTT. It translates to CASSLGEDQPQHF.

This rearrangement joins TRBV5-1 to TRBJ2-3, with 13 bases lining up with TRBD2. This CDR3 contains 17 residues. V lost 4 bases and J lost 3; bases outside the gene matches: 8. Germline V CDR1 and CDR2: SGHRS, YFSETQ. CDR3 DNA sequence: TGCGCCAGCAGCCCCAGGACTAGCGGGGGATTAACAGATACGCAGTATTTT. Protein product: CASSPRTSGGLTDTQYF.

V and J are TRBV6-2 or TRBV6-3 and TRBJ2-7; 7 bases are shared with TRBD2. Germline V gene data show CDR1 as MNHEY and CDR2 as SVGEGT. After removal of 4 bases from V and 3 bases from J, the junction contained 9 bases not matched to a gene. The CDR3 is made up of 15 amino acids. The CDR3 protein is CASSFFGLESYEQYF. In DNA form, the CDR3 reads TGTGCCAGCAGTTTCTTTGGACTAGAGAGCTACGAGCAGTACTTC.

The gene calls are TRBV7-9 and TRBJ2-1, with D perhaps TRBD2 (7 bases). CDR3 length: 17 residues. Trimming pared 4 bases from V and 1 base from J, leaving 17 bases between. CDR1 is SEHNR and CDR2 is FQNEAQ in the germline V gene (reference sequence). The CDR3 DNA reads TGTGCCAGCAGCTCCCTCGGGCGGGGGCGGTCCTACAATGAGCAGTTCTTC. Translation gives CASSSLGRGRSYNEQFF.